The 22 T cell receptor beta chains given below trace back to one sample, sequenced in a study of blood T cells in healthy people across ages. The use of a sample-barcoded 5' primer and a J-beta primer mix characterized a second PCR of roughly 7 to 12 cycles. TCRdb itself ran the 5' RACE reads through MiXCR, one entry per CDR3 protein. Among about 1,500,000 distinct CDR3 sequences, about 30% were seen once, and the ten largest hold 7.7%. Source material: blood. The receptor set was obtained from a woman in her twenties or thirties in good health.

This chain links TRBV29-1 with TRBJ1-1; TRBD1 is a possible D gene (5 bases). CDR3 length: 10 residues. Trimming pared 6 bases from V and 4 bases from J, leaving 6 bases between. Germline V gene data show CDR1 as SQVTM and CDR2 as ANQGSEA. In nucleotides, the CDR3 is TGCAGCGTCGACAGCACTGAAGCTTTCTTT. The encoded protein is CSVDSTEAFF.

The rearrangement joins TRBV24-1 to TRBJ2-1; D is possibly TRBD2 (5 bases). The germline gives CDR1 KGHDR, CDR2 SFDVKD. The CDR3 loop spans 15 amino acids. V was trimmed by 9 bases and J by 0 bases, leaving 14 bases between them. The CDR3 reads CATAPGLGSYNEQFF. The CDR3 nucleotides are TGTGCCACCGCCCCGGGGTTGGGCTCCTACAATGAGCAGTTCTTC.

This clonotype was seen a few times. The gene calls are TRBV5-1 and TRBJ2-3; 8 bases agree with TRBD1. The CDR3 extends over 15 amino acids. CDR1 and CDR2 from the germline V gene are SGHRS and YFSETQ. The junction had 6 bases not matched to a gene; V was cut back by 2 bases and J by 4 bases. CDR3 sequence (DNA): TGCGCCAGCAGCTTTATAGGACAGGGTCCAGATACGCAGTATTTT. This gives the protein CASSFIGQGPDTQYF.

About this clonotype: A read error may produce the germline difference seen at one junction end. This chain joins TRBV19 and TRBJ2-7; D unclear. CDR3 length: 13 residues. Germline CDR1 LNHDA, CDR2 SQIVND (reference sequence). This CDR3 is CASSIWAGYGQYF. DNA for the CDR3: TGTGCCAGTAGTATCTGGGCCGGTTACGGGCAGTACTTC.

The chain is built from TRBV28 and TRBJ1-2; no clear D gene. Germline CDR1 is MDHEN and CDR2 is SYDVKM. The CDR3 consists of 11 residues. Trimming stripped 8 bases from V and 4 bases from J, with 8 bases between. In DNA, the CDR3 is TGTGCCAGCGGACCCCGCTATGGCTACACCTTC. It translates to CASGPRYGYTF.

This clonotype was seen ten or more times. The J gene is TRBJ2-5, the V gene TRBV4-3, with D possibly matching TRBD2 (6 bases). The CDR3 consists of 14 residues. The V gene lost 3 bases and the J gene lost 3 bases, with 11 bases spanning the gap. Germline lookup yields CDR1 LGHNA and CDR2 YSLEER. CDR3 loop: CASSQGTLKETQYF. CDR3 nucleotide sequence: TGCGCCAGCAGCCAGGGGACTTTAAAAGAGACCCAGTACTTC.

This clonotype occurred many times. The chain employs TRBV6-6 and TRBJ2-7, with D tentatively TRBD2 (7 bases). In germline, CDR1 is MNHNY, CDR2 SVGAGI (reference sequence). The CDR3 is 14 amino acids. V shed 6 bases and J shed 6 bases, with 18 bases lying between them. The CDR3 loop is CASRGRGEYREQYF. DNA for the CDR3: TGTGCCAGCAGGGGGAGGGGGGAGTATCGCGAGCAGTACTTC.

The chain is built from TRBV18 and TRBJ2-5; D is ambiguous. This CDR3 has 15 amino acids. Germline-derived CDR1 and CDR2 are KGHSH and LQKENI. The germline V and J ends were trimmed by 6 bases and 4 bases, with 18 bases remaining between them. DNA of the CDR3: TGTGCCAGCTCCCCTTCAGACGGCCCTAGAGAGACCCAGTACTTC. It encodes CASSPSDGPRETQYF.

This chain links TRBV12-3 or TRBV12-4 with TRBJ1-2, with D possibly being TRBD1 (6 bases). This CDR3 comprises 13 residues. V lost 3 bases to trimming and J lost 9 bases, with 14 bases between them. In nucleotides, the CDR3 is TGTGCCAGCAGTTTTACCAGGGGCAATTGCTACACCTTC. Encoded protein: CASSFTRGNCYTF.

As DNA, the CDR3 is TGTGCCAGCAGTTCCTCCCAGGGGCGGGGGCCGAAGAGGAATGAGCAGTTCTTC. Its protein product is CASSSSQGRGPKRNEQFF. This chain links TRBV6-2 or TRBV6-3 with TRBJ2-1; D is perhaps TRBD2 (7 bases). This CDR3 spans 18 amino acids. Germline V gene lookup returns CDR1 MNHEY and CDR2 SVGEGT. The V end was cut by 4 bases, the J end by 7 bases, with 26 bases between.

This clonotype appeared a few times. The chain carries TRBV20-1 and TRBJ1-2; D unclear. Deletions cut 3 bases from V and 4 bases from J, with 3 bases between. CDR1 DFQATT and CDR2 SNEGSKA come from the germline V gene (reference sequence). This CDR3 is built from 10 residues. CDR3 bases: TGCAGTGCTAGTATCTATGGCTACACCTTC. It codes for CSASIYGYTF.

The J gene is TRBJ2-5, the V gene TRBV19; 12 bases are shared with TRBD2. The CDR3 covers 18 residues. The ends lost 5 bases at V and 2 bases at J; junction bases unmatched: 12. Per germline, CDR1 LNHDA and CDR2 SQIVND (reference sequence). The CDR3 protein is CASSSMTSGSRDQETQYF. As DNA, the CDR3 is TGTGCCAGTAGTTCTATGACTAGCGGGAGCAGGGATCAAGAGACCCAGTACTTC.

The gene calls are TRBV7-3 and TRBJ2-1, with 8 bases fitting TRBD1. The V segment lost 6 bases and the J segment 3 bases; nucleotides outside the gene matches: 7. The CDR3 has 15 residues. Germline V gives CDR1 SGHTA, CDR2 FQGTGA. CDR3 residues: CASRADRGNYNEQFF. The CDR3 DNA is TGTGCCAGCAGGGCTGACAGGGGAAACTACAATGAGCAGTTCTTC. Full variable domain (remainder filled in from reference TRBV7-3 and TRBJ2-1): GAGVSQTPSNKVTEKGKYVELRCDPISGHTALYWYRQSLGQGPEFLIYFQGTGAADDSGLPNDRFFAVRPEGSVSTLKIQRTERGDSAVYLCASRADRGNYNEQFFGPGTRLTVL.

This clonotype has a handful of counts. At one of its ends the junction is not consistent with the germline gene, which may arise from a read error. The chain employs TRBV11-2 and TRBJ2-7; TRBD2 is a possible D gene (5 bases). The DNA end is more similar to TRBJ2-5, so the J call may be wrong. The V gene's germline CDR1 is SGHAT and CDR2 FQNNGV. The CDR3 extends over 12 amino acids. CDR3 nucleotide sequence: TGTGCCAGCAACTTAGTCGGAGGGACCCAGTACTTC. It is translated as CASNLVGGTQYF.

This clonotype was seen only a few times. The CDR3 protein is CSAGSGRKETQYF. CDR3 nucleotides: TGCAGTGCTGGATCTGGGCGGAAAGAGACCCAGTACTTC. This chain joins TRBV20-1 and TRBJ2-7; D ambiguous. Judging by the DNA end, TRBJ2-5 fits better; the J call may be wrong. The CDR3 runs 13 residues. CDR1 and CDR2 from the germline V gene are DFQATT and SNEGSKA (reference sequence).

Note on this clonotype: An end of the junction does not agree with germline; a read error may underlie this. The chain uses TRBV29-1 and TRBJ2-7; 7 bases are a match to TRBD1. In germline, CDR1 is SQVTM, CDR2 ANQGSEA. This CDR3 comprises 13 residues. This CDR3 reads CSVGTVGPYEQYF. The CDR3 region has the DNA TGCAGCGTAGGGACAGTGGGACCCTACGAACAGTACTTC.

This clonotype has ten or more counts. V is TRBV4-3 and J is TRBJ2-5; TRBD2 aligns across 9 bases. The germline gives CDR1 LGHNA, CDR2 YSLEER. This CDR3 spans 16 amino acids. V was clipped by 1 base and J by 5 bases; unmatched bases: 8. The CDR3 here is CASSQGVAGVGETQYF. As DNA, the CDR3 is TGCGCCAGCAGCCAAGGGGTAGCGGGAGTCGGGGAGACCCAGTACTTC.

The rearrangement uses TRBV11-2 and TRBJ2-7, with D possibly matching TRBD2 (6 bases). The ends were cut back, 1 base at V and 0 bases at J, with 13 bases in the middle. The germline CDR1 and CDR2 sequences are SGHAT and FQNNGV. The CDR3 consists of 16 residues. This chain's CDR3 is CASSLVAGTSSYEQYF. The CDR3 DNA sequence: TGTGCCAGCAGCTTAGTCGCGGGGACCTCCTCCTACGAGCAGTACTTC.

In this sample, this clonotype turned up many times. V gene TRBV13 combines with J gene TRBJ2-1; TRBD2 agrees at 7 bases. With V trimmed by 4 bases and J by 13 bases, 13 bases remained unmatched. The germline gives CDR1 PRHDT, CDR2 FYEKMQ (reference sequence). The CDR3 is 14 residues long. CDR3 in amino acids: CASSSHGRWKIQFF. CDR3 in DNA: TGTGCCAGCAGCTCCCACGGGAGGTGGAAGATACAGTTCTTC. The whole variable domain, remainder taken from reference TRBV13 and TRBJ2-1, is AAGVIQSPRHLIKEKRETATLKCYPIPRHDTVYWYQQGPGQDPQFLISFYEKMQSDKGSIPDRFSAQQFSDYHSELNMSSLELGDSALYFCASSSHGRWKIQFFGPGTRLTVL.

V is TRBV18 and J is TRBJ2-3; D ambiguous. Germline V gives CDR1 KGHSH, CDR2 LQKENI. The V end was cut by 2 bases, the J end by 2 bases, with 14 bases between. The CDR3 has 16 residues. CDR3 in amino acids: CASSPTLGRDTDTQYF. In DNA form, the CDR3 reads TGTGCCAGCTCACCAACGCTGGGTAGGGACACAGATACGCAGTATTTT.

About this clonotype: A read error is possible here, since a much larger clone lies one base away. V gene TRBV20-1 combines with J gene TRBJ2-4; D perhaps matches TRBD2 (6 bases). The CDR3 has 13 amino acids. V lost 4 bases and J 13 bases, leaving 20 bases between the germline ends. Germline CDR1 reads DFQATT; CDR2 reads SNEGSKA (reference sequence). The CDR3 here is CSAKPLADNEQYF. CDR3 bases: TGCAGTGCTAAGCCGTTAGCGGACAATGAGCAGTACTTC.

This chain uses TRBV12-3 or TRBV12-4 with TRBJ1-2; D remains ambiguous. With 1 base removed from V and 8 bases from J, the gap between germline ends came to 11 bases. The CDR3 totals 13 residues. The CDR3 is CASSLGLLSGYTF. CDR3 bases: TGTGCCAGCAGTTTAGGACTCCTTAGCGGCTACACCTTC.